This T cell receptor beta chain was identified during a study of beta chain features in type 1 diabetes. Study-wide points: VDJ junctions from patients with type 1 diabetes contained fewer insertions and more deletions. Amplification by PCR could prefer shorter templates, with the same effect in patients and controls. cDNA sequencing could over-represent cells with high TCR expression.

Expressed TCRB transcripts were sequenced because the entire RNA isolate underwent reverse transcription. TCRdb's copy holds only in-frame clones and misses some; the assay was immunoSEQ multiplex PCR. In the table there are around 500,000 clones, more than 9.5% of which are singletons. Sorting of CD4+ naive, central memory, regulatory and stem cell-like memory cells was performed via CD45RO/CCR7/CD25/CD127/CD95/CD27. Turning to this clone: Its antigen is undetermined. One junction end does not reproduce the germline sequence, and a read error may be involved.

This TCR was sampled from a young woman in good health. The source material was naive CD4+ T cells from blood.

CDR3 sequence: CAWSYRLHTNTQYF. CDR3 DNA sequence: TGTGCCTGGTCCTACCGACTCCACACAAATACGCAGTATTTT. This rearrangement joins TRBV30 to TRBJ2-3; no reliable D call. Germline V gene sequence: CDR1 GTSNPN, CDR2 SVGIG (reference sequence). There are 14 residues in the CDR3.